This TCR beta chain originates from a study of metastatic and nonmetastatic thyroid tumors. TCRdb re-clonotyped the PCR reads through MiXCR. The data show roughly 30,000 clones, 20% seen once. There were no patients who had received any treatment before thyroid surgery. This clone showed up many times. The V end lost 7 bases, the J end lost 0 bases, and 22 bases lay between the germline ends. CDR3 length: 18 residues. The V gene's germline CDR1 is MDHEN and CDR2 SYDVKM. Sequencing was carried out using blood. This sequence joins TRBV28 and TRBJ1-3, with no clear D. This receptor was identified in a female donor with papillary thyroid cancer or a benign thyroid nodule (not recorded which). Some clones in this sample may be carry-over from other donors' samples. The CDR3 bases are TGTGCCAGCACCAACCCTATTGGGGTGGCAAGCTCTGGAAACACCATATATTTT. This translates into CASTNPIGVASSGNTIYF.